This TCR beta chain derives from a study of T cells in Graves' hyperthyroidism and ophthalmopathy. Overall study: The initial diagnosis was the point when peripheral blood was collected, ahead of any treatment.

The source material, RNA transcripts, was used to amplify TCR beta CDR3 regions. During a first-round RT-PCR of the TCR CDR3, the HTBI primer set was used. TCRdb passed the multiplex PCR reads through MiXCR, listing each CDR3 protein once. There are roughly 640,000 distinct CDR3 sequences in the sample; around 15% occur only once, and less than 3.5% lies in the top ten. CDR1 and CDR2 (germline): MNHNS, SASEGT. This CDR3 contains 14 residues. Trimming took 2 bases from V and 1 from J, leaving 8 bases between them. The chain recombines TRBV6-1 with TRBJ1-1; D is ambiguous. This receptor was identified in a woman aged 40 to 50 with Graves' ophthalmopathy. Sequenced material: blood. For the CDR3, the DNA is TGTGCCAGCAGTGAACGAAGGAGGAACACTGAAGCTTTCTTT. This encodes CASSERRRNTEAFF.